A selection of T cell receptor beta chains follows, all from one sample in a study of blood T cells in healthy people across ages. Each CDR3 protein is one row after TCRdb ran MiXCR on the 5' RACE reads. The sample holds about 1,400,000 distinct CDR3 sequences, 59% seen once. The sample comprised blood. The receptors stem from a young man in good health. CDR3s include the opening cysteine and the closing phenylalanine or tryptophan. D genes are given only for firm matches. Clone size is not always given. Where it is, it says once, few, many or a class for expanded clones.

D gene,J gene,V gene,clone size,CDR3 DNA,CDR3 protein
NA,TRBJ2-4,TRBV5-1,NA,TGCGCCAGCAGCAAGACCAGAGCCAAAAACATTCAGTACTTC,CASSKTRAKNIQYF
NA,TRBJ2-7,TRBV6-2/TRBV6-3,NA,TGTGCCAGCGTGCTTGACCCACCCTCGGGTGAGCAGTACTTC,CASVLDPPSGEQYF
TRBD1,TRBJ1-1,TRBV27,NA,TGTGCCAGCAGGGCAGGGGGAGTGAACACTGAAGCTTTCTTT,CASRAGGVNTEAFF
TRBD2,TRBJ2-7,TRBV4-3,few,TGCGCCAGCAGCAACACTGGACTAGCGGTGAACGAGCAGTACTTC,CASSNTGLAVNEQYF
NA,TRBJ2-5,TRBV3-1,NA,TGTGCCAGCAGCCAAGATAGATTCGGGGCTCAAGAGACCCAGTACTTC,CASSQDRFGAQETQYF
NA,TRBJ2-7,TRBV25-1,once,TGTGCCAGCAGTTATTTCGGCGGCAGAGACTCCTACGAGCAGTACTTC,CASSYFGGRDSYEQYF
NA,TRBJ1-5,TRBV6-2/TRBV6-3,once,TGTGCCACCGGAATAGGGGTGCAGCCCCAGCATTTT,CATGIGVQPQHF
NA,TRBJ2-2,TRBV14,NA,TGTGCCAGCAGTCAATCGCTTTGGACCGGGGAGCTGTTTTTT,CASSQSLWTGELFF
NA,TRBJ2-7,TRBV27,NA,TGTGCCAGCAGTTTATTTGGGCAGTCCTACGAGCAGTACTTC,CASSLFGQSYEQYF
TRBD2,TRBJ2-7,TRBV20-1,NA,TGCAGTGCTAGACGGGAGCGGGAGGTGTCCTACGAGCAGTACTTC,CSARREREVSYEQYF